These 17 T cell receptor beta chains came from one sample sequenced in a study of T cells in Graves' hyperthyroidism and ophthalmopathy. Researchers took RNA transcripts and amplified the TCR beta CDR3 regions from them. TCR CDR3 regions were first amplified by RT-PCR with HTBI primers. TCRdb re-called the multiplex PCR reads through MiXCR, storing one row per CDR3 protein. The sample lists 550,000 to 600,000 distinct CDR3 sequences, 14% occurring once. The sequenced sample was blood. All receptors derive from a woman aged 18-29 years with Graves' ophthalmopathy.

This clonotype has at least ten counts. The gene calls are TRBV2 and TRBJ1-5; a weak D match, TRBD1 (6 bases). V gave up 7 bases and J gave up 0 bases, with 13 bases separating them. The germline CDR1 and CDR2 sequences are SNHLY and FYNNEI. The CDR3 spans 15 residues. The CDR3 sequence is CASTPRQVSNQPQHF. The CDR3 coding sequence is TGTGCCAGCACACCCCGACAGGTTAGCAATCAGCCCCAGCATTTT.

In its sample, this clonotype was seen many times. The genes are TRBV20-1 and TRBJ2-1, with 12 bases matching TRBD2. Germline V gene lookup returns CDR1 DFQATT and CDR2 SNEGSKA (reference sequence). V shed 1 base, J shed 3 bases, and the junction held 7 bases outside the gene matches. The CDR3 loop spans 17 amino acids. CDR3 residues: CSARGGASGRGYNEQFF. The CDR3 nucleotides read TGCAGTGCTAGAGGGGGGGCTAGCGGGAGGGGCTACAATGAGCAGTTCTTC.

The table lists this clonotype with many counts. The CDR3 reads CASSWSAGNTYNEQFF. The CDR3 DNA sequence: TGTGCCAGCAGCTGGTCGGCGGGCAATACGTACAATGAGCAGTTCTTC. This chain links TRBV11-2 with TRBJ2-1; D is possibly TRBD2 (5 bases). V was pared by 4 bases and J by 4 bases, with 17 bases between. Germline V gene sequence: CDR1 SGHAT, CDR2 FQNNGV. The CDR3 is made up of 16 amino acids.

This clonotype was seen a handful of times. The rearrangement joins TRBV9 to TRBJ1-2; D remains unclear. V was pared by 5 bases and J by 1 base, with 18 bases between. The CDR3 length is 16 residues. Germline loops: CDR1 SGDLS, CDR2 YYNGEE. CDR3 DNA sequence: TGTGCCAGCAGGGGGAATGCCGGCAGACTTAACTATGGCTACACCTTC. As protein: CASRGNAGRLNYGYTF.

CDR3 sequence (DNA): TGTGCCAGCAGTTTACTCGGACTTGGTGAGCAGTTCTTC. Its protein is CASSLLGLGEQFF. J is TRBJ2-1 and V is TRBV6-6; tentatively, D is TRBD2 (5 bases). The CDR3 has 13 amino acids. V lost 4 bases, J lost 9 bases, and 13 bases lay in between. The V gene's germline CDR1 is MNHNY and CDR2 SVGAGI (reference sequence).

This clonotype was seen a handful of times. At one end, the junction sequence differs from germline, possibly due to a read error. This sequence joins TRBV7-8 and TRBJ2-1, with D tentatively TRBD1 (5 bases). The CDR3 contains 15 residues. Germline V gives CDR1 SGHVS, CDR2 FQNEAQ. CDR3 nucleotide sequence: TGTGCCAGCAGTTTAGAAAGGGCCAGGGCGAATGAGCAGTTCTTC. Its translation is CASSLERARANEQFF.

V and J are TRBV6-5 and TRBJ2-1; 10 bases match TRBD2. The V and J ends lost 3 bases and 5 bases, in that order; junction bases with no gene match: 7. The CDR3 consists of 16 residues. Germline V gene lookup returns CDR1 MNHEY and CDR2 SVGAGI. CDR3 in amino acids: CASSYGGLAPDNEQFF. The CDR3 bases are TGTGCCAGCAGTTATGGGGGACTAGCGCCAGACAATGAGCAGTTCTTC.

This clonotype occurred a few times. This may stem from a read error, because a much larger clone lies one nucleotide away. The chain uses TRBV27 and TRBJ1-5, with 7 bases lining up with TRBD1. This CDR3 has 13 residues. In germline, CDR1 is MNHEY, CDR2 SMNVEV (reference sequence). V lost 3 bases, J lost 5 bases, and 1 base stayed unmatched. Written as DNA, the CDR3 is TGTGCCAGCAGTTTCGACAGGGATCAGCCCCAGCATTTT. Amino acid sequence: CASSFDRDQPQHF.

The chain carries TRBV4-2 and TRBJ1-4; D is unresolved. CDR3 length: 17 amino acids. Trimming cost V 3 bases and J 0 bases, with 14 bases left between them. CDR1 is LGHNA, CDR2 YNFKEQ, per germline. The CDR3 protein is CASSQRSSAATNEKLFF. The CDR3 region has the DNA TGTGCCAGCAGCCAGCGTTCTTCAGCTGCAACTAATGAAAAACTGTTTTTT.

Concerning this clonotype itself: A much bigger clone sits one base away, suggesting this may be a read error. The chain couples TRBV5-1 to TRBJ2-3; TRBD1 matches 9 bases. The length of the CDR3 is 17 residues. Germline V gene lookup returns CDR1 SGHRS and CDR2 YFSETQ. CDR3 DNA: TGCGCCAACAGCCTGCACCCTTGGACAGGGGCGGCAGATACGCAGTATTTT. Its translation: CANSLHPWTGAADTQYF.

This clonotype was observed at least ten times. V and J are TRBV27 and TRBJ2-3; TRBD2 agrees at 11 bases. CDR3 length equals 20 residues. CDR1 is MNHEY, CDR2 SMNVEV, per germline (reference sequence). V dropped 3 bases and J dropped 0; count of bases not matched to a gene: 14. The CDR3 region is CASSFRARLAGGPSTDTQYF. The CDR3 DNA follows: TGTGCCAGCAGTTTCCGCGCAAGGCTAGCGGGAGGTCCTAGCACAGATACGCAGTATTTT.

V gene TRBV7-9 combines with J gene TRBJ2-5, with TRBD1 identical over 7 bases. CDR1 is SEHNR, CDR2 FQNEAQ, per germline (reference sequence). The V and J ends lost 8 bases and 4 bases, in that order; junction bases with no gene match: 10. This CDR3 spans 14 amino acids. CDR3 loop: CASGSTGDGETQYF. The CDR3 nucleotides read TGTGCCAGCGGTTCCACAGGGGACGGAGAGACCCAGTACTTC.

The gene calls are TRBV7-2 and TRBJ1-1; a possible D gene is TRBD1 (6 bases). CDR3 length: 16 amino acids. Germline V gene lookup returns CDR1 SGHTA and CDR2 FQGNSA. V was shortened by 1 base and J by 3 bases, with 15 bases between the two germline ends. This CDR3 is CASSLGLGHRYTEAFF. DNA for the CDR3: TGTGCCAGCAGCTTAGGATTGGGACATAGGTACACTGAAGCTTTCTTT.

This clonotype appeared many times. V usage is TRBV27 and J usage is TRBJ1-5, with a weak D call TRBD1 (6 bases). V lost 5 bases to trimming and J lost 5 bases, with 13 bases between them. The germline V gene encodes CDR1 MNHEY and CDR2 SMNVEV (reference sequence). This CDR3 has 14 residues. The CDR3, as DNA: TGTGCCAGCAGTCGGGACATTCTGTATCAGCCCCAGCATTTT. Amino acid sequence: CASSRDILYQPQHF.

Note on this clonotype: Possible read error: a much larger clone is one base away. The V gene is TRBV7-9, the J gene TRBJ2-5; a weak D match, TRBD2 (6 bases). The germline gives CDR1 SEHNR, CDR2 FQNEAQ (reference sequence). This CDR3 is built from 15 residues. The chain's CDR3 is CTSSQPTSLEETQYF. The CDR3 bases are TGTACCAGCAGCCAACCGACTAGTCTGGAGGAGACCCAGTACTTC.

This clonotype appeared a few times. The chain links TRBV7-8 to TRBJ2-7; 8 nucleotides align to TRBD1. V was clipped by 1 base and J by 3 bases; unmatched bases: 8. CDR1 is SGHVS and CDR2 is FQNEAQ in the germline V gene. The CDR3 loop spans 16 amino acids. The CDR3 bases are TGTGCCAGCAGCTTAGAGTTGGCAGGGGGCGGCTACGAGCAGTACTTC. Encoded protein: CASSLELAGGGYEQYF.

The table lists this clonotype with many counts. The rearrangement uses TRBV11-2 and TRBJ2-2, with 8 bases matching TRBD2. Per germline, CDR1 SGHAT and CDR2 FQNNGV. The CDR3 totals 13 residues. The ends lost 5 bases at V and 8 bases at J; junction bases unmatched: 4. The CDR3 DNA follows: TGTGCCAGCAGCCCAGCGGGAGCTGGGGAGCTGTTTTTT. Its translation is CASSPAGAGELFF.